This T cell receptor (beta chain) was sequenced during a study of human T cells and chemical hapten exposure. Study observations and caveats: As patch test score rose, PT1 expanded TCR counts tended to rise as well. TCRs whose frequency exceeded 1 in 1000 remained the same following DPC sensitization.

Time point described: patch test 3, about 24 weeks after DPC sensitization. Treatment indicated: therapeutic diphenylcyclopropenone sensitization with weekly scalp DPC. Samples of blood were obtained prior to the application of each patch test. TCRdb recomputed calls from the RACE reads with MiXCR, one row per CDR3 protein. The table shows 150,000 to 200,000 distinct CDR3 sequences, with roughly 25% occurring only once. CDR1 and CDR2 from the germline V gene are LGHNA and YSLEER. CDR3 length: 13 amino acids. Trimming left V 4 bases short and J 5 bases short, with 8 bases between. As concerns this clonotype: Its specificity is unknown.

The clonotype was recovered from a woman aged 18-29 years with alopecia areata. Some clones in this sample may be carry-over from other donors' samples. The sequencing used whole blood, collected in connection with sensitization to the hapten diphenylcyclopropenone (DPC). The rearrangement uses TRBV4-3 and TRBJ1-4; D gene uncertain. CDR3 loop: CASSPAGNEKLFF. The CDR3 coding sequence is TGCGCCAGCAGCCCTGCCGGGAATGAAAAACTGTTTTTT.